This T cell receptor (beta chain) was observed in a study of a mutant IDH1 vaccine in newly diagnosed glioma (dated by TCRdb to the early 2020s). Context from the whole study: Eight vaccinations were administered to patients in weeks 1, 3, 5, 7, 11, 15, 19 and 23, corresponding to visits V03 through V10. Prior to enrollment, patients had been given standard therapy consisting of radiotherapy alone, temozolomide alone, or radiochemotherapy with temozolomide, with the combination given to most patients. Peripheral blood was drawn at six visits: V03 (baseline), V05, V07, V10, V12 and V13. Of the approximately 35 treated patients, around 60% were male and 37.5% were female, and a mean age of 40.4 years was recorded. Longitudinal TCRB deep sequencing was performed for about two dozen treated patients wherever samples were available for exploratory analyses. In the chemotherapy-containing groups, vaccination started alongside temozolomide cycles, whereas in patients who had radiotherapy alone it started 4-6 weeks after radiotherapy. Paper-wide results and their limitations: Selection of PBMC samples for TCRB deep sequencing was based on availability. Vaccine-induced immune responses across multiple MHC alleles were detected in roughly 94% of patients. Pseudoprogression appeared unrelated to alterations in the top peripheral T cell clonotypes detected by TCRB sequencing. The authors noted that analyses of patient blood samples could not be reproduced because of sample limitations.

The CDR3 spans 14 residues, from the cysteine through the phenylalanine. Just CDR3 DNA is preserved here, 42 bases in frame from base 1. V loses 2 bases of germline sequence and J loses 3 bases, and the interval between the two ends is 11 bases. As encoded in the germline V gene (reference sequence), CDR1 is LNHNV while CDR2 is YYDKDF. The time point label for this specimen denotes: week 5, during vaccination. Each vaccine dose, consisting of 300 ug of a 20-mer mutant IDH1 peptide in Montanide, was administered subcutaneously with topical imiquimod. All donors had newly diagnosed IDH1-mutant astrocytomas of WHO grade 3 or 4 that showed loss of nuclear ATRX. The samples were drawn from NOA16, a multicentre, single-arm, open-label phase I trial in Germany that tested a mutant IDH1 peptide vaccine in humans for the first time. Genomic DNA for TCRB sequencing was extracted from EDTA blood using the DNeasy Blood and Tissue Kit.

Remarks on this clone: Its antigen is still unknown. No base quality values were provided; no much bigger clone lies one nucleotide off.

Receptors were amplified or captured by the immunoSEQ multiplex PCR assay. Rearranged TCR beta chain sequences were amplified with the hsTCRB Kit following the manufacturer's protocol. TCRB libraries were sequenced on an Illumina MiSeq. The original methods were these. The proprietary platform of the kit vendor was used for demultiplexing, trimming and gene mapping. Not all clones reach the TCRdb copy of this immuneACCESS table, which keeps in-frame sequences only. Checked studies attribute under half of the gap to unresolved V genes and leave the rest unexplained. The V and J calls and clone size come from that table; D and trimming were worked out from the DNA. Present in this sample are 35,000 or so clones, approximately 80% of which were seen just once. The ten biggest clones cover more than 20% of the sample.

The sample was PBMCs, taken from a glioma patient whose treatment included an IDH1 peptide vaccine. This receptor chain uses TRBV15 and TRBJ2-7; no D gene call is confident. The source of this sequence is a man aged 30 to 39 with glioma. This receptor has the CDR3 CATSRPGGGYEQYF. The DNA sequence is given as TGTGCCACCAGCAGACCCGGTGGCGGCTACGAGCAGTACTTC.